The 20 T cell receptor beta chains in this list originate from one sample, sequenced in a study of CD4 T cells in relation to SARS-CoV-2 and coronaviruses. CD4+ T cells from unexposed donors were obtained before the COVID-19 pandemic (2011-2018). CD4+ T cells were isolated from the cells after about nine days of culture. Produced via immunoSEQ multiplex PCR; TCRdb's table is partial and in-frame only. The profile covers almost 30,000 clones, with roughly 72% appearing a single time and roughly 14% taken by the ten largest. Their target antigens are unknown. The sequenced sample was CD4+ T cells from PBMCs, cultured in vitro. These receptors came from a human donor in good health.

This chain joins TRBV7-2 and TRBJ2-5; maybe TRBD2 (5 bases). Germline loops: CDR1 SGHTA, CDR2 FQGNSA. Trimming left V 4 bases short and J 3 bases short, with 12 bases between. This CDR3 is 14 amino acids long. For the CDR3, the DNA is TGTGCCAGCAGCTCAGTGTTGGGAGAAGAGACCCAGTACTTC. Amino acids: CASSSVLGEETQYF. Full variable domain (rest looked up from reference TRBV7-2 and TRBJ2-5): GAGVSQSPSNKVTEKGKDVELRCDPISGHTALYWYRQSLGQGLEFLIYFQGNSAPDKSGLPSDRFSAERTGGSVSTLTIQRTQQEDSAVYLCASSSVLGEETQYFGPGTRLLVL.

The rearrangement uses TRBV5-1 and TRBJ1-1; the match to TRBD1 covers 7 bases. The length of the CDR3 is 13 residues. Unmatched junction bases numbered 4, after V lost 4 bases and J lost 4 bases. From germline, CDR1 is SGHRS and CDR2 YFSETQ. CDR3 sequence reads: CASSKGQTTEAFF. The CDR3 nucleotides are TGCGCCAGCAGCAAGGGACAGACCACTGAAGCTTTCTTT.

The chain has TRBV5-1 and TRBJ1-6; D gene uncertain. The CDR3 has 13 residues. V was cut by 2 bases and J by 4 bases, with 4 bases left in between. Germline assignment: CDR1 SGHRS and CDR2 YFSETQ. For the CDR3, the DNA is TGCGCCAGCAGCTTAGGATATAATTCACCCCTCCACTTT. Protein: CASSLGYNSPLHF.

This clone came up once. This chain uses TRBV4-1 with TRBJ2-7; 15 nucleotides agree with TRBD2. CDR3 length: 18 amino acids. Looked up from germline, CDR1 is MGHRA and CDR2 is YSYEKL. The V and J ends lost 2 bases and 3 bases, in that order; junction bases with no gene match: 8. The CDR3 sequence: CASSQSGLAGGRGYEQYF. In DNA form, the CDR3 reads TGCGCCAGCAGCCAATCGGGACTAGCGGGGGGCCGGGGCTACGAGCAGTACTTC.

This sequence joins TRBV12-5 and TRBJ2-5, with a weak D call TRBD1 (8 bases). The CDR3 runs 16 residues. The germline gives CDR1 LGHNT, CDR2 FRNRAP. Trimming stripped 5 bases from V and 5 bases from J, with 21 bases between. The DNA of the CDR3 is TGTGCTAGTGGTGGGCCCAACGACAGGGGAGGGGAGACCCAGTACTTC. It is translated as CASGGPNDRGGETQYF. Drawing the rest from reference TRBV12-5 and TRBJ2-5, the complete variable domain is DARVTQTPRHKVTEMGQEVTMRCQPILGHNTVFWYRQTMMQGLELLAYFRNRAPLDDSGMPKDRFSAEMPDATLATLKIQPSEPRDSAVYFCASGGPNDRGGETQYFGPGTRLLVL.

The chain couples TRBV5-1 to TRBJ2-3, with 8 bases lining up with TRBD2. J gave up 2 bases and V 4 bases, and 6 bases lay outside the gene matches. Germline CDR1 SGHRS, CDR2 YFSETQ. CDR3 length equals 15 residues. CDR3 bases: TGCGCCAGCAGCCTGGGGCGGGGGGCCACAGATACGCAGTATTTT. Encoded protein: CASSLGRGATDTQYF.

The chain links TRBV5-1 to TRBJ2-7, with D unresolved. V was clipped by 0 bases and J by 0 bases, with 10 bases between them. Germline V CDR1 and CDR2: SGHRS, YFSETQ. CDR3 length: 15 residues. CDR3 residues: CASSLGSYNSYEQYF. CDR3 nucleotides: TGCGCCAGCAGCTTGGGCAGTTATAACTCCTACGAGCAGTACTTC.

The rearrangement joins TRBV28 to TRBJ2-5; 7 bases match TRBD2. Looked up from germline, CDR1 is MDHEN and CDR2 is SYDVKM. The CDR3 has 14 amino acids. The V and J ends lost 6 bases and 4 bases, in that order; junction bases with no gene match: 8. CDR3 sequence reads: CASSPMGGGETQYF. The CDR3, as DNA: TGTGCCAGCAGCCCAATGGGGGGGGGAGAGACCCAGTACTTC. Full variable domain (missing parts from reference TRBV28 and TRBJ2-5): DVKVTQSSRYLVKRTGEKVFLECVQDMDHENMFWYRQDPGLGLRLIYFSYDVKMKEKGDIPEGYSVSREKKERFSLILESASTNQTSMYLCASSPMGGGETQYFGPGTRLLVL.

CDR3 nucleotide sequence: TGTGCCAGTAGTATACAGGCCCCTATGGATGAGCAGTTCTTC. Translating gives CASSIQAPMDEQFF. The chain couples TRBV19 to TRBJ2-1, with D unresolved. The CDR3 has 14 amino acids. Trimming shortened V by 2 bases and J by 8 bases, and 13 bases separated the two germline ends. CDR1 is LNHDA, CDR2 SQIVND, per germline (reference sequence).

The CDR3 coding sequence is TGTGCCAGCAGCCGTACAGGGTCGATAAACACCATATATTTT. It translates to CASSRTGSINTIYF. This chain links TRBV7-8 with TRBJ1-3; maybe TRBD1 (6 bases). This CDR3 is 14 amino acids long. Germline V gives CDR1 SGHVS, CDR2 FQNEAQ. Trimming took 5 bases from V and 6 from J, leaving 14 bases between them.

This chain joins TRBV7-9 and TRBJ1-3; possibly TRBD1 for D (6 bases). The CDR3 loop spans 18 amino acids. V was cut by 4 bases and J by 4 bases, with 23 bases left in between. Germline V CDR1 and CDR2: SEHNR, FQNEAQ (reference sequence). The CDR3 region has the DNA TGTGCCAGCAGCTCCTCCGGGACATTCGATTTTCACGGAAACACCATATATTTT. It specifies CASSSSGTFDFHGNTIYF.

The chain carries TRBV18 and TRBJ1-6; the match to TRBD1 covers 8 bases. CDR1 and CDR2 (germline): KGHSH, LQKENI. V lost 0 bases to trimming and J lost 7 bases; unmatched junction nucleotides: 5. CDR3 length equals 16 residues. The chain's CDR3 is CASSPPNGQGNSPLHF. As DNA, the CDR3 is TGTGCCAGCTCACCACCTAATGGACAGGGCAATTCACCCCTCCACTTT.

This clone was seen more than once but under ten times. The rearrangement joins TRBV10-1 to TRBJ1-5; no definite D call. The germline CDR1 and CDR2 sequences are WNHNN and SYGVQD (reference sequence). The CDR3 runs to 14 residues. V was clipped by 0 bases and J by 5 bases, with 8 bases between them. The CDR3 sequence is CASSESLGDQPQHF. In DNA form, the CDR3 reads TGCGCCAGCAGTGAGTCCTTGGGTGATCAGCCCCAGCATTTT.

The V call is TRBV3-1 (or the pseudogene TRBV3-2), the J call TRBJ2-7; unclear D gene. The V gene lost 4 bases and the J gene lost 0 bases, with 7 bases spanning the gap. CDR3 length: 13 amino acids. The germline gives CDR1 LGHDT, CDR2 YNNKEL (reference sequence). In DNA, the CDR3 is TGTGCCAGCAGCCTCCAGGTCTCCTACGAGCAGTACTTC. Protein: CASSLQVSYEQYF.

The chain joins TRBV2 to TRBJ2-3; D is perhaps TRBD1 (5 bases). From germline, CDR1 is SNHLY and CDR2 FYNNEI. The CDR3 length is 14 residues. Trimming stripped 4 bases from V and 2 bases from J, with 10 bases between. In DNA form, the CDR3 reads TGTGCCAGCAGTGCAGGGTCACCCACAGATACGCAGTATTTT. Its protein is CASSAGSPTDTQYF.

V and J are TRBV3-1 (or the pseudogene TRBV3-2) and TRBJ1-6; weak D call: TRBD1 (6 bases). The CDR3 length is 14 residues. Germline loops: CDR1 LGHDT, CDR2 YNNKEL (reference sequence). V shed 2 bases and J shed 9 bases, with 11 bases lying between them. The chain's CDR3 is CASSQIRGASPLHF. The CDR3 nucleotides are TGTGCCAGCAGCCAAATCAGGGGAGCTTCACCCCTCCACTTT.

A few counts support this clone. At one boundary the junction diverges from the germline segment, which might be a read error. This chain links TRBV7-7 with TRBJ2-1; the match to TRBD2 covers 8 bases. The CDR3 has 15 amino acids. Per germline, CDR1 SSHAT and CDR2 FNYEAQ (reference sequence). CDR3 coding DNA: TGTGCTAGCAGCTCAGCGCCAGCGGGAGAGGGTGAGCAGTTCTTC. Residues: CASSSAPAGEGEQFF.

The rearrangement uses TRBV3-1 (or the pseudogene TRBV3-2) and TRBJ2-1; no clear D gene. The germline V gene encodes CDR1 LGHDT and CDR2 YNNKEL (reference sequence). Trimming cost V 0 bases and J 9 bases, with 12 bases left between them. The CDR3 length is 14 residues. CDR3 coding DNA: TGTGCCAGCAGCCAAGATCTTGTGGCCGGTGAGCAGTTCTTC. Its translation: CASSQDLVAGEQFF.

This rearrangement joins TRBV3-1 (or the pseudogene TRBV3-2) to TRBJ1-6; 7 nucleotides match TRBD1. The junction had 3 bases not matched to a gene; V was cut back by 0 bases and J by 7 bases. This CDR3 comprises 15 residues. The germline CDR1 and CDR2 sequences are LGHDT and YNNKEL (reference sequence). CDR3 nucleotide sequence: TGTGCCAGCAGCCAAGAAGGGGGCGTAAATTCACCCCTCCACTTT. Encoded protein: CASSQEGGVNSPLHF.

This chain joins TRBV6-1 and TRBJ1-5, with unresolved D. Germline V gene lookup returns CDR1 MNHNS and CDR2 SASEGT. Trimming left V 1 base short and J 9 bases short, with 16 bases between. The CDR3 has 15 amino acids. CDR3 amino acids: CASSEEGGVLGPQHF. CDR3 sequence (DNA): TGTGCCAGCAGTGAAGAGGGAGGAGTCCTCGGGCCCCAGCATTTT.